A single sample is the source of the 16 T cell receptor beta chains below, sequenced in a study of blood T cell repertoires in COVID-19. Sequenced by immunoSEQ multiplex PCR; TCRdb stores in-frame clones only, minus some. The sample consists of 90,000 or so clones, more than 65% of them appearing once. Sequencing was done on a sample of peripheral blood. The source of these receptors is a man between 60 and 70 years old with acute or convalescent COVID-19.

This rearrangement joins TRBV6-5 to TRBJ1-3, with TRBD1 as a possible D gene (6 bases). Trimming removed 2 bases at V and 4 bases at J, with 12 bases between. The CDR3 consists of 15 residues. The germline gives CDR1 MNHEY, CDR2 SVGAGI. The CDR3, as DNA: TGTGCCAGCAGTTACGGGGGGGCAGAGGGAAACACCATATATTTT. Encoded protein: CASSYGGAEGNTIYF.

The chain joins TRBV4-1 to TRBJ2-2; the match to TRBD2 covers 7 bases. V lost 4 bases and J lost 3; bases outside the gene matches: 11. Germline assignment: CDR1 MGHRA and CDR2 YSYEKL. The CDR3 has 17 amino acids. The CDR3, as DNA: TGCGCCAGCAGCCCAGACCCTACTAGCGCCTACACCGGGGAGCTGTTTTTT. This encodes CASSPDPTSAYTGELFF.

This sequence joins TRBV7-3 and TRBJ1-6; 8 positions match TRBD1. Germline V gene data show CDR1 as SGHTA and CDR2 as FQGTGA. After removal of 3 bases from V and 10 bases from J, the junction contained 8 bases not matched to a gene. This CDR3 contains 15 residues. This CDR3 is CASSLGQGAESPLHF. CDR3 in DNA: TGTGCCAGCAGCTTGGGGCAGGGGGCGGAATCACCCCTCCACTTT.

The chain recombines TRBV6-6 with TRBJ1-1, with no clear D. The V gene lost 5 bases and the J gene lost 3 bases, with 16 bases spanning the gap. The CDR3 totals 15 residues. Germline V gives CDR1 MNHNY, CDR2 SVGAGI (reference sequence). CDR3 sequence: CASSGGKSRDTEAFF. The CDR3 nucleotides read TGTGCCAGCAGTGGAGGAAAATCCCGGGACACTGAAGCTTTCTTT.

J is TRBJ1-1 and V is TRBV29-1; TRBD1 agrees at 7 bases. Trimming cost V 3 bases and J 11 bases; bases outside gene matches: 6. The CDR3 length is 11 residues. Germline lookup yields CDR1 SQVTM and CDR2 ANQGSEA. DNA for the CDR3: TGCAGCGTTGATGTCAGGGGGAATGCTTTCTTT. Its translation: CSVDVRGNAFF.

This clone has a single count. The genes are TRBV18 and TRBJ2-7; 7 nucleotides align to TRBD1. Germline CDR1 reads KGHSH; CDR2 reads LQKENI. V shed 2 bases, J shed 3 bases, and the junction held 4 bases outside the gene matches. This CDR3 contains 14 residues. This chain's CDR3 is CASSPTGTDYEQYF. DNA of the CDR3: TGTGCCAGCTCACCAACCGGGACAGACTACGAGCAGTACTTC.

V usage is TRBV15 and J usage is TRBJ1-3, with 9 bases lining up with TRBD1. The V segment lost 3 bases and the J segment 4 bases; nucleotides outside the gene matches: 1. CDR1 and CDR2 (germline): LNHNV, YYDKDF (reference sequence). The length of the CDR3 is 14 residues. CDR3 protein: CATSRTGGGNTIYF. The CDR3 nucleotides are TGTGCCACCAGCAGGACAGGGGGGGGAAACACCATATATTTT.

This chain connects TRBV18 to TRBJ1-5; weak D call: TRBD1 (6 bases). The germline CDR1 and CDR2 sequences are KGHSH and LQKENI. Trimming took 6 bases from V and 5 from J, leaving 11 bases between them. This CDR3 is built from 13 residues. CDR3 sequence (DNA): TGTGCCAGCTCCCCGGGGGGGCATCAGCCCCAGCATTTT. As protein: CASSPGGHQPQHF.

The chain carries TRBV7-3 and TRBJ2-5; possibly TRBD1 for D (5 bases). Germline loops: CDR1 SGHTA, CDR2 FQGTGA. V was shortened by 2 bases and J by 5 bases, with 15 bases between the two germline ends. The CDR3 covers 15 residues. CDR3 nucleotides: TGTGCCAGCAGCTTACAGGGTCGGCGAGAGGAGACCCAGTACTTC. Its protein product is CASSLQGRREETQYF.

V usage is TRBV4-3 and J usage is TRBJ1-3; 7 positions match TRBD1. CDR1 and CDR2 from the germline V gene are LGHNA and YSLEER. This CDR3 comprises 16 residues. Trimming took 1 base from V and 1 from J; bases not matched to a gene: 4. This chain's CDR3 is CASSQATGRSGNTIYF. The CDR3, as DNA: TGCGCCAGCAGCCAAGCGACAGGGCGATCTGGAAACACCATATATTTT.

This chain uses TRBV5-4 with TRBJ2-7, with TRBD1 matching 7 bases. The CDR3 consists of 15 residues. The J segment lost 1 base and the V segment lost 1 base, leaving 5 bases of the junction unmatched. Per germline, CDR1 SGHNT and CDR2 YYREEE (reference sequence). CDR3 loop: CASSLSRQGSYEQYF. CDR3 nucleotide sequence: TGTGCCAGCAGCTTGTCCAGACAGGGATCCTACGAGCAGTACTTC.

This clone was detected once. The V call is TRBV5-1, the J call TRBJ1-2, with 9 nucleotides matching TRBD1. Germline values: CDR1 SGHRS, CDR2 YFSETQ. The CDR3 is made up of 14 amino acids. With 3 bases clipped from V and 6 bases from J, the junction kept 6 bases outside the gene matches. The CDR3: CASSSDRGRDGYTF. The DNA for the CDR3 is TGCGCCAGCAGCTCGGACAGGGGTAGGGATGGCTACACCTTC.

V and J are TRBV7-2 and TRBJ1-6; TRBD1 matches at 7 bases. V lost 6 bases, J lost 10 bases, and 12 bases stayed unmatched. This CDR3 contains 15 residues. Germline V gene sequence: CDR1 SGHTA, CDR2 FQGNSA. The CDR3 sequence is CASRRGGTEESPLHF. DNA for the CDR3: TGTGCCAGCAGACGGGGTGGGACAGAGGAATCACCCCTCCACTTT. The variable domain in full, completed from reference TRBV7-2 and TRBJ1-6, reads GAGVSQSPSNKVTEKGKDVELRCDPISGHTALYWYRQSLGQGLEFLIYFQGNSAPDKSGLPSDRFSAERTGGSVSTLTIQRTQQEDSAVYLCASRRGGTEESPLHFGNGTRLTVT.

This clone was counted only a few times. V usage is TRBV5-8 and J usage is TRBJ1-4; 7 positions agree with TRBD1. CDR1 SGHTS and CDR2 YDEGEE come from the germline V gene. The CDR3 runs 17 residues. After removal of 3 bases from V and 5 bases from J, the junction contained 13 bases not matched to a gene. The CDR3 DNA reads TGTGCCAGCAGCTCCGGCTCTTCGACAGGGCTCAATGAAAAACTGTTTTTT. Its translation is CASSSGSSTGLNEKLFF.

The CDR3 DNA sequence: TGTGCCAGCAGCAACGGAGGGACGCAGAACACTGAAGCTTTCTTT. This translates into CASSNGGTQNTEAFF. The chain uses TRBV6-6 and TRBJ1-1; D is perhaps TRBD1 (5 bases). The CDR3 loop spans 15 amino acids. V was trimmed by 6 bases and J by 1 base, leaving 15 bases between them. Germline V gives CDR1 MNHNY, CDR2 SVGAGI (reference sequence).

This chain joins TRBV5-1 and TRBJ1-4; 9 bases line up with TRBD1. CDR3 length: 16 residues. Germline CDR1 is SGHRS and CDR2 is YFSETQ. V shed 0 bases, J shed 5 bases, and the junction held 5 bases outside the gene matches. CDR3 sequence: CASSLVGDRVNEKLFF. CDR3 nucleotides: TGCGCCAGCAGCTTGGTCGGGGACAGGGTGAATGAAAAACTGTTTTTT. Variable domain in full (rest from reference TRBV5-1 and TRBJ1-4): KAGVTQTPRYLIKTRGQQVTLSCSPISGHRSVSWYQQTPGQGLQFLFEYFSETQRNKGNFPGRFSGRQFSNSRSEMNVSTLELGDSALYLCASSLVGDRVNEKLFFGSGTQLSVL.